These 28 T cell receptor beta chains were all obtained from the same sample, sequenced in a study of beta chain features in type 1 diabetes. Every isolated RNA sample was fully reverse transcribed, so sequencing captured expressed TCRB transcripts. Profiling relied on immunoSEQ multiplex PCR, and the TCRdb table lists in-frame clones only, not all of them. The table has 150,000 to 160,000 clones, roughly 10% seen once; the top ten hold roughly 2%. The sequenced sample consisted of central memory CD4+ T cells from blood. All receptors derive from a young man in good health.

This clone was seen a few times. V usage is TRBV15 and J usage is TRBJ2-1; either TRBD1 or TRBD2 may fit D (5 bases each). The CDR3 has 15 amino acids. Germline-derived CDR1 and CDR2 are LNHNV and YYDKDF (reference sequence). The V end lost 0 bases, the J end lost 4 bases, and 10 bases lay between the germline ends. For the CDR3, the DNA is TGTGCCACCAGCAGAGATCAGGGACGGTACAATGAGCAGTTCTTC. Its protein is CATSRDQGRYNEQFF.

This clone was found a few times. The gene calls are TRBV23-1 and TRBJ1-6; 9 bases align to TRBD1. TRBV23-1 carries the ORF label, with uncertain function. This CDR3 comprises 18 residues. V was pared by 3 bases and J by 9 bases, with 15 bases of the junction left unmatched. The CDR3 here is CASSHTGTGFEVPSPLHF. The CDR3 DNA is TGCGCCAGCAGTCACACCGGGACAGGGTTTGAGGTACCTTCACCCCTCCACTTT.

The chain joins TRBV28 to TRBJ1-2, with D uncertain. Trimming shortened V by 1 base and J by 1 base, and 10 bases separated the two germline ends. CDR3 size: 15 residues. The germline gives CDR1 MDHEN, CDR2 SYDVKM. In DNA, the CDR3 is TGTGCCAGCAGTTTATTGAGGGTGGTTAACTATGGCTACACCTTC. This translates into CASSLLRVVNYGYTF.

This chain links TRBV6-6 with TRBJ1-2; D may be TRBD1 (5 bases). This CDR3 has 12 amino acids. With 10 bases removed from V and 7 bases from J, the gap between germline ends came to 16 bases. CDR1 is MNHNY and CDR2 is SVGAGI in the germline V gene (reference sequence). CDR3 residues: CAITKTGVGYTF. The CDR3 DNA is TGTGCCATCACCAAAACGGGGGTTGGCTACACCTTC.

This clone occurred a few times. V gene TRBV20-1 combines with J gene TRBJ2-3, with no clear D. With 5 bases removed from V and 5 bases from J, the gap between germline ends came to 8 bases. The CDR3 loop spans 11 amino acids. Germline CDR1 reads DFQATT; CDR2 reads SNEGSKA (reference sequence). The DNA for the CDR3 is TGCAGTGCTCCCATAGGAGATACGCAGTATTTT. The encoded protein is CSAPIGDTQYF.

This chain links TRBV2 with TRBJ2-2; 10 bases align to TRBD1. Trimming removed 6 bases from V and 7 bases from J; junction bases left unmatched: 11. From germline, CDR1 is SNHLY and CDR2 FYNNEI. The CDR3 spans 16 residues. Here the CDR3 DNA reads TGTGCCAGCAGCGACCGGGACAGGGGAAATCACGGGGAGCTGTTTTTT. Translated: CASSDRDRGNHGELFF.

This chain links TRBV29-1 with TRBJ2-4; D ambiguous. V was clipped by 5 bases and J by 2 bases, with 10 bases between them. CDR3 length equals 13 residues. Looked up from germline, CDR1 is SQVTM and CDR2 is ANQGSEA. DNA of the CDR3: TGCAGCGTTTCTCTGCGGACCAAAAACATTCAGTACTTC. Protein product: CSVSLRTKNIQYF.

This clone was recorded a few times. The rearrangement uses TRBV9 and TRBJ2-1; D possibly matches TRBD1 or TRBD2 (6 bases each). Germline CDR1 SGDLS, CDR2 YYNGEE. CDR3 length: 14 residues. The V gene lost 0 bases and the J gene lost 7 bases, with 11 bases spanning the gap. The CDR3 DNA is TGTGCCAGCAGCGTAGCGGGGGCAGTGAATGAGCAGTTCTTC. Translating it yields CASSVAGAVNEQFF.

This clone was detected only a few times. The chain recombines TRBV6-5 with TRBJ1-2, with 9 bases lining up with TRBD1. The V and J ends lost 4 bases and 2 bases, in that order; junction bases with no gene match: 8. This CDR3 region has 16 residues. The V gene's germline CDR1 is MNHEY and CDR2 SVGAGI. The CDR3 DNA follows: TGTGCCAGCAGTTCGGACAGGGGAAGATCCAACTATGGCTACACCTTC. The encoded protein is CASSSDRGRSNYGYTF.

This chain uses TRBV18 with TRBJ2-5; D is unresolved. Trimming took off 4 bases at V and 5 bases at J, with 5 bases between the two ends. This CDR3 has 11 residues. Germline V CDR1 and CDR2: KGHSH, LQKENI. The CDR3 DNA follows: TGTGCCAGCTCACAGCCCGAGACCCAGTACTTC. The encoded protein is CASSQPETQYF.

The sample holds a few counts of this clone. Within the sample, other DNA sequences also encode this same CDR3. The chain combines TRBV5-1 with TRBJ2-3; D remains ambiguous. Germline loops: CDR1 SGHRS, CDR2 YFSETQ. The germline V and J ends were trimmed by 0 bases and 6 bases, with 5 bases remaining between them. The CDR3 covers 12 residues. CDR3 loop: CASSLEGDTQYF. The CDR3 DNA reads TGCGCCAGCAGCTTGGAGGGCGATACGCAGTATTTT. The variable domain in full, completed from reference TRBV5-1 and TRBJ2-3, reads KAGVTQTPRYLIKTRGQQVTLSCSPISGHRSVSWYQQTPGQGLQFLFEYFSETQRNKGNFPGRFSGRQFSNSRSEMNVSTLELGDSALYLCASSLEGDTQYFGPGTRLTVL.

This clone showed up just once. V and J are TRBV28 and TRBJ2-5; 9 nucleotides line up with TRBD1. CDR1 and CDR2 from the germline V gene are MDHEN and SYDVKM. The CDR3 sequence is 15 residues long. The J segment lost 4 bases and the V segment lost 4 bases, leaving 7 bases of the junction unmatched. DNA of the CDR3: TGTGCCAGCAGTTCGAACACAGGGGGCTCAGAGACCCAGTACTTC. Translating gives CASSSNTGGSETQYF.

The rearrangement joins TRBV4-3 to TRBJ2-3, with D unresolved. The CDR3 is made up of 13 amino acids. Germline CDR1 and CDR2: LGHNA and YSLEER. The ends were cut back, 4 bases at V and 4 bases at J, with 9 bases in the middle. The CDR3 spells CASSPRASDTQYF. The DNA of the CDR3 is TGCGCCAGCAGCCCCAGAGCTTCAGATACGCAGTATTTT.

V gene TRBV5-1 combines with J gene TRBJ1-2; no clear D. This CDR3 region has 14 residues. The germline CDR1 and CDR2 sequences are SGHRS and YFSETQ. The V gene lost 1 base and the J gene lost 2 bases, with 9 bases spanning the gap. The DNA for the CDR3 is TGCGCCAGCAGCTTGTCAGGAGACAACTATGGCTACACCTTC. This codes for CASSLSGDNYGYTF.

The CDR3 here is CASSPGAVYEQYF. CDR3 nucleotide sequence: TGTGCCAGCAGCCCCGGGGCCGTCTACGAGCAGTACTTC. This chain links TRBV7-3 with TRBJ2-7; D could derive from TRBD1 or TRBD2 (5 bases each). V was pared by 5 bases and J by 3 bases, with 11 bases between. This CDR3 has 13 amino acids. CDR1 is SGHTA and CDR2 is FQGTGA in the germline V gene.

This sequence joins TRBV19 and TRBJ1-1; D is perhaps TRBD1 (6 bases). The V gene lost 3 bases and the J gene lost 8 bases, with 7 bases spanning the gap. Germline values: CDR1 LNHDA, CDR2 SQIVND (reference sequence). The CDR3 has 11 residues. The DNA for the CDR3 is TGTGCCAGTAGTATCAGGGGCGAAGCTTTCTTT. It yields the protein CASSIRGEAFF.

This clone was seen more than once but under ten times. The CDR3 loop reads CAWSRGTGVLDTQYF. CDR3 bases: TGTGCCTGGAGCCGAGGGACAGGGGTGCTAGATACGCAGTATTTT. This chain joins TRBV30 and TRBJ2-3, with 10 nucleotides matching TRBD1. V was clipped by 3 bases and J by 5 bases; unmatched bases: 8. The germline gives CDR1 GTSNPN, CDR2 SVGIG (reference sequence). This CDR3 contains 15 residues.

This chain joins TRBV4-3 and TRBJ2-5; 13 bases line up with TRBD2. Germline V lookup: CDR1 LGHNA, CDR2 YSLEER. Trimming removed 1 base from V and 5 bases from J; junction bases left unmatched: 1. The CDR3 sequence is 15 residues long. CDR3: CASSQGLAGGETQYF. The DNA for the CDR3 is TGCGCCAGCAGCCAAGGACTAGCGGGAGGTGAGACCCAGTACTTC.

This clone was detected a few times. The V gene is TRBV29-1, the J gene TRBJ1-1, with TRBD1 matching 8 bases. Trimming took 8 bases from V and 4 from J; bases not matched to a gene: 12. Germline CDR1 SQVTM, CDR2 ANQGSEA. This CDR3 comprises 14 residues. This CDR3 is CSLGHRTGGTEAFF. The CDR3 nucleotides read TGCAGCCTGGGACATCGAACAGGGGGCACTGAAGCTTTCTTT.

This clone was seen many times. V gene TRBV4-3 combines with J gene TRBJ2-5; D may be TRBD1 or TRBD2 (5 bases each). V lost 0 bases to trimming and J lost 5 bases, with 13 bases between them. The germline V gene has CDR1 LGHNA and CDR2 YSLEER. The CDR3 is 15 amino acids. The CDR3 coding sequence is TGCGCCAGCAGCCAAGAGAGGGGCAGGGTCGAGACCCAGTACTTC. It yields the protein CASSQERGRVETQYF.

This sequence joins TRBV7-9 and TRBJ1-1, with 12 positions matching TRBD1. The trim removed 2 bases at V and 7 bases at J, leaving 8 bases unmatched. This CDR3 contains 16 residues. The germline V gene has CDR1 SEHNR and CDR2 FQNEAQ (reference sequence). Written as DNA, the CDR3 is TGTGCCAGCAGCTTATGGGGACAGGGGGCGCCGGGTGAAGCTTTCTTT. The encoded protein is CASSLWGQGAPGEAFF. The complete variable domain, with remaining parts taken from reference TRBV7-9 and TRBJ1-1, reads DTGVSQNPRHKITKRGQNVTFRCDPISEHNRLYWYRQTLGQGPEFLTYFQNEAQLEKSRLLSDRFSAERPKGSFSTLEIQRTEQGDSAMYLCASSLWGQGAPGEAFFGQGTRLTVV.

The table lists this clone with many counts. Other DNA variants within this sample encode the same CDR3. The chain couples TRBV5-1 to TRBJ2-7; D gene ambiguous. Deletions cut 3 bases from V and 3 bases from J, with 4 bases between. Germline V gene data show CDR1 as SGHRS and CDR2 as YFSETQ. This CDR3 is 11 amino acids long. In DNA form, the CDR3 reads TGCGCCAGCAGCTCCGACTACGAGCAGTACTTC. Protein: CASSSDYEQYF.

CDR3 DNA sequence: TGTGCCAGCACCGCGGGACCTGGCACAGATACGCAGTATTTT. Protein sequence: CASTAGPGTDTQYF. V gene TRBV2 combines with J gene TRBJ2-3, with D perhaps TRBD2 (6 bases). Germline values: CDR1 SNHLY, CDR2 FYNNEI. The CDR3 sequence is 14 residues long. The V end lost 7 bases, the J end lost 1 base, and 12 bases lay between the germline ends.

This clone has a count of ten or more. J is TRBJ2-1 and V is TRBV7-2; no definite D call. The CDR3 is 15 residues long. Trimming took off 2 bases at V and 3 bases at J, with 11 bases between the two ends. From germline, CDR1 is SGHTA and CDR2 FQGNSA. CDR3: CASSLRDGVYNEQFF. DNA of the CDR3: TGTGCCAGCAGCTTAAGGGATGGAGTCTACAATGAGCAGTTCTTC.

This chain joins TRBV15 and TRBJ1-2; D remains ambiguous. Looked up from germline, CDR1 is LNHNV and CDR2 is YYDKDF (reference sequence). Trimming stripped 2 bases from V and 3 bases from J, with 10 bases between. The CDR3 has 14 amino acids. CDR3 in amino acids: CATSRLVDDYGYTF. The CDR3, as DNA: TGTGCCACCAGCAGACTGGTGGATGACTATGGCTACACCTTC.

This clone has just a few counts. This chain links TRBV5-4 with TRBJ2-5, with D possibly matching TRBD2 (6 bases). With 2 bases removed from V and 2 bases from J, the gap between germline ends came to 10 bases. CDR3 length equals 14 residues. In germline, CDR1 is SGHNT, CDR2 YYREEE (reference sequence). CDR3 bases: TGTGCCAGCAGCTTTGGGGGGAGGCAAGAGACCCAGTACTTC. It is translated as CASSFGGRQETQYF.

The chain carries TRBV4-2 and TRBJ1-1, with TRBD1 as a possible D gene (6 bases). This CDR3 has 14 amino acids. The V and J ends lost 2 bases and 1 base respectively, with 8 bases between them. CDR1 and CDR2 from the germline V gene are LGHNA and YNFKEQ. The CDR3 DNA reads as TGTGCCAGCAGCCAACCGACAGGGAACACTGAAGCTTTCTTT. Encoded protein: CASSQPTGNTEAFF.

The chain's CDR3 is CASRKTGNTGELFF. The CDR3 nucleotides are TGTGCCAGCAGGAAAACAGGGAACACCGGGGAGCTGTTTTTT. The V call is TRBV9, the J call TRBJ2-2, with D possibly being TRBD1 (5 bases). The CDR3 spans 14 residues. The germline CDR1 and CDR2 sequences are SGDLS and YYNGEE. With 5 bases removed from V and 1 base from J, the gap between germline ends came to 9 bases.